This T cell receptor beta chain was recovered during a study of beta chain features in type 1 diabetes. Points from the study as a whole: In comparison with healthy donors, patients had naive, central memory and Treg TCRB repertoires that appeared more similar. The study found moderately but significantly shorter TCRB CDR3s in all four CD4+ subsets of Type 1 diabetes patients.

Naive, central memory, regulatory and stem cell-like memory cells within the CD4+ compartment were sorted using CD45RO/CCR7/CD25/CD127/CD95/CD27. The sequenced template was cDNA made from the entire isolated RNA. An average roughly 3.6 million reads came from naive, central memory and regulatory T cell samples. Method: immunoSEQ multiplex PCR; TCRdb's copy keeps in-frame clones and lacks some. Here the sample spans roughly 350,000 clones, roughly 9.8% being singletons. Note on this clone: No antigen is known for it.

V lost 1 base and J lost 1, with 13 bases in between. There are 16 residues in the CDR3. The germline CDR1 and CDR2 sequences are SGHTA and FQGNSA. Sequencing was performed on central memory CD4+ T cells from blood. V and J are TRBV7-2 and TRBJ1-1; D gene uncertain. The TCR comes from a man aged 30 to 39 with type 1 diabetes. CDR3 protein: CASSLGSTAGNTEAFF. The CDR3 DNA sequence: TGTGCCAGCAGCTTAGGTAGCACAGCGGGGAACACTGAAGCTTTCTTT.